A selection of T cell receptor beta chains follows, all from one sample in a study of cytomegalovirus exposure and HLA in healthy donors. Assay: immunoSEQ multiplex PCR; the TCRdb copy retains only in-frame clones and omits some. This table has under 150,000 clones, 82% appearing once. The source material was PBMCs. The receptors come from a male donor in good health and CMV-seronegative. CDR3s include the opening cysteine and the closing phenylalanine or tryptophan. D genes are given only for firm matches. Clone size appears in some rows only: once, few, many, or a class for an expanded clone.

D: NA; size: NA; V: TRBV19; J: TRBJ1-2; DNA: TGTGCCAGTAAAGCCCCCAAAGCGAGACGGCCCTATGGCTACACCTTC; CDR3: CASKAPKARRPYGYTF
D: NA; size: NA; V: TRBV2; J: TRBJ1-5; DNA: TGTGCCAGCAGTGCTCGGTCGGGGAATCAGCCCCAGCATTTT; CDR3: CASSARSGNQPQHF
D: TRBD2; size: NA; V: TRBV19; J: TRBJ2-1; DNA: TGTGCCAGTAGTGCTAGCGGGGCACCCTACAATGAGCAGTTCTTC; CDR3: CASSASGAPYNEQFF
D: NA; size: once; V: TRBV15; J: TRBJ2-1; DNA: TGTGCCACCAGCAGGGCTGCCATCTCCTACAATGAGCAGTTCTTC; CDR3: CATSRAAISYNEQFF
D: NA; size: once; V: TRBV10-3; J: TRBJ2-7; DNA: TGTGCCATCAGTGGCGGCGCGAGAGACGCCCACGAGCAGTACTTC; CDR3: CAISGGARDAHEQYF
D: TRBD1; size: NA; V: TRBV5-6; J: TRBJ1-2; DNA: TGTGCCGGCAGTAGGACAGGCGGTGGCTACACCTTC; CDR3: CAGSRTGGGYTF
D: TRBD1; size: NA; V: TRBV7-6; J: TRBJ1-2; DNA: TGTGCCAGCAGCTTAGCGGGACAGGGAAGGGATGGCTACACCTTC; CDR3: CASSLAGQGRDGYTF
D: TRBD2; size: NA; V: TRBV5-4; J: TRBJ2-7; DNA: TGTGCCAGCAGCTTGGCAGGACTAGAGTCCCTCGAGCAGTACTTC; CDR3: CASSLAGLESLEQYF
D: TRBD1; size: NA; V: TRBV7-9; J: TRBJ2-3; DNA: TGTGCCAGCAGCTCCTGGGACAGGGCAGAAGATACGCAGTATTTT; CDR3: CASSSWDRAEDTQYF
D: NA; size: NA; V: TRBV6-5; J: TRBJ2-3; DNA: TGTGCCAGCAGTTACTCGAGCGGTGTACCAGATACGCAGTATTTT; CDR3: CASSYSSGVPDTQYF
D: NA; size: NA; V: TRBV5-6; J: TRBJ2-5; DNA: TGTGCCAGCAGCCTTCAGCTAGCGTCCCTAGAGACCCAGTACTTC; CDR3: CASSLQLASLETQYF
D: TRBD1; size: NA; V: TRBV29-1; J: TRBJ2-1; DNA: TGCAGCGCGAGGGGGCGCCTCGTCAATGAGCAGTTCTTC; CDR3: CSARGRLVNEQFF
D: NA; size: NA; V: TRBV28; J: TRBJ2-3; DNA: TGTGCCAGCAGTTTGTCTACAGGGTCCCGCAGAGATACGCAGTATTTT; CDR3: CASSLSTGSRRDTQYF
D: TRBD2; size: NA; V: TRBV6-5; J: TRBJ2-2; DNA: TGTGCCAGCAGTTTGACTAGCGGCTACACCGGGGAGCTGTTTTTT; CDR3: CASSLTSGYTGELFF
D: NA; size: NA; V: TRBV19; J: TRBJ2-1; DNA: TGTGCCAGTTACAGCGGGCTCTACAATGAGCAGTTCTTC; CDR3: CASYSGLYNEQFF
D: NA; size: NA; V: TRBV25-1; J: TRBJ1-2; DNA: TGTGCCAGCAGTGAGAATCTTGGGCTTAACTATGGCTACACCTTC; CDR3: CASSENLGLNYGYTF
D: NA; size: NA; V: TRBV5-1; J: TRBJ2-1; DNA: TGCGCCAGCAGCTTGTATCAGGGACAATCTGAGCAGTTCTTC; CDR3: CASSLYQGQSEQFF
D: NA; size: NA; V: TRBV9; J: TRBJ2-3; DNA: TGTGCCAGCAGCCCCTCCAGCACAGATACGCAGTATTTT; CDR3: CASSPSSTDTQYF
D: NA; size: NA; V: TRBV9; J: TRBJ1-2; DNA: TGTGCCAGCAGCGTAGAAGGATTCGGGATGAGTGGTGGCTACACCTTC; CDR3: CASSVEGFGMSGGYTF
D: TRBD1; size: NA; V: TRBV18; J: TRBJ1-2; DNA: TGTGCCAGCTCACCGGGACAGTCTAACTATGGCTACACCTTC; CDR3: CASSPGQSNYGYTF
D: NA; size: NA; V: TRBV4-3; J: TRBJ2-1; DNA: TGCGCCAGCAGCCATACCGGGACTTTCAATTTCTTGAGCTCCTACAATGAGCAGTTCTTC; CDR3: CASSHTGTFNFLSSYNEQFF
D: NA; size: few; V: TRBV12-5; J: TRBJ1-1; DNA: TGTGCTAGTGGTATTGACACTTTCGAGTCAGCTTTCTTT; CDR3: CASGIDTFESAFF
D: TRBD2; size: NA; V: TRBV13; J: TRBJ2-3; DNA: TGTGCCAGCAGCTTTCGACTAGCGGGAGTGGCAGATACGCAGTATTTT; CDR3: CASSFRLAGVADTQYF
D: NA; size: NA; V: TRBV7-9; J: TRBJ2-7; DNA: TGTGCCATCATGGAGGGCTACGAGCAGTACTTC; CDR3: CAIMEGYEQYF
D: NA; size: NA; V: TRBV28; J: TRBJ1-5; DNA: TGTGCCAGCCCCAGTTCCACTAGCGTTTTT; CDR3: CASPSSTSVF
D: NA; size: NA; V: TRBV7-6; J: TRBJ2-3; DNA: TGTGCCAGCAGCTCCACACAGGGATTCAACACAGATACGCAGTATTTT; CDR3: CASSSTQGFNTDTQYF
D: TRBD2; size: NA; V: TRBV7-6; J: TRBJ2-1; DNA: TGTGCCAGCAGTCCTATACCCGGGGGACTAGTAGAATTAAATGAGCAGTTCTTC; CDR3: CASSPIPGGLVELNEQFF
D: NA; size: NA; V: TRBV10-2; J: TRBJ2-3; DNA: TGCGCCAGCAGTGAGAGGAGTTTAGGCACAGATACGCAGTATTTT; CDR3: CASSERSLGTDTQYF
D: TRBD1; size: NA; V: TRBV7-2; J: TRBJ2-3; DNA: TGTGCCAGCAGCTACGGACAGGGACCAAGGACAGATACGCAGTATTTT; CDR3: CASSYGQGPRTDTQYF
D: NA; size: NA; V: TRBV4-3; J: TRBJ2-3; DNA: TGCGCCAGCAGCCAAGATCCTGCGGGCTCAGATACGCAGTATTTT; CDR3: CASSQDPAGSDTQYF
D: TRBD1; size: NA; V: TRBV2; J: TRBJ2-7; DNA: TGTGCCAGCAATCCCGGACAGGGGTCCTACGAGCAGTACTTC; CDR3: CASNPGQGSYEQYF
D: NA; size: NA; V: TRBV6-4; J: TRBJ2-1; DNA: TGTGCCAGCAGTGACTCGCGGGGCAGCTCCTACAATGAGCAGTTCTTC; CDR3: CASSDSRGSSYNEQFF
D: NA; size: once; V: TRBV6-5; J: TRBJ1-6; DNA: TGTGCCAGCAGTTACGGGGGAGGCCGATATAATTCACCCCTCCACTTT; CDR3: CASSYGGGRYNSPLHF
D: TRBD1; size: many; V: TRBV4-2; J: TRBJ1-1; DNA: TGTGCCAGCAGCCAGAGCTTGGACAGGGGTGAAGCTTTCTTT; CDR3: CASSQSLDRGEAFF
D: NA; size: NA; V: TRBV7-2; J: TRBJ2-2; DNA: TGTGCCAGCACCCAGGGCAGAGCGAACACCGGGGAGCTGTTTTTT; CDR3: CASTQGRANTGELFF
D: TRBD1; size: NA; V: TRBV19; J: TRBJ1-2; DNA: TGTGCCAGTAGTATAACAGGGGTAGGGAGCGGCTACACCTTC; CDR3: CASSITGVGSGYTF
D: TRBD1; size: NA; V: TRBV5-4; J: TRBJ1-5; DNA: TGTGCCAGCAGCCCCGGGACAGGGGGCAATCAGCCCCAGCATTTT; CDR3: CASSPGTGGNQPQHF
D: NA; size: NA; V: TRBV27; J: TRBJ2-7; DNA: TGTGCCAGCAGTTTGCGGGCCGAGCGGAGGGAGCAGTACTTC; CDR3: CASSLRAERREQYF
D: TRBD2; size: few; V: TRBV7-9; J: TRBJ2-1; DNA: TGTGCCAGCAGCCGCGGACTAGCGGGTTACAATGAGCAGTTCTTC; CDR3: CASSRGLAGYNEQFF
D: NA; size: NA; V: TRBV28; J: TRBJ2-3; DNA: TGTGCCAGCAGTCAAATGGTCGGTACGCAGTATTTT; CDR3: CASSQMVGTQYF
D: NA; size: once; V: TRBV7-9; J: TRBJ2-1; DNA: TGTGCCAGCAGCCGGGGGAGCTCCTACAATGAGCAGTTCTTC; CDR3: CASSRGSSYNEQFF
D: NA; size: NA; V: TRBV9; J: TRBJ1-1; DNA: TGTGCCAGCAGCGTAGATCCGGGCACTGAAGCTTTCTTT; CDR3: CASSVDPGTEAFF
D: NA; size: NA; V: TRBV27; J: TRBJ1-2; DNA: TGTGCCAGCAGTCCGGGGACTCATGGCTACACCTTC; CDR3: CASSPGTHGYTF
D: NA; size: NA; V: TRBV4-3; J: TRBJ1-3; DNA: TGCGCCAGCAGCCAAGATTGGGGGGCTGGAAACACCATATATTTT; CDR3: CASSQDWGAGNTIYF
D: NA; size: NA; V: TRBV10-1; J: TRBJ1-4; DNA: TGCGCCAGCAGTGGGGGAGCAACTAATGAAAAACTGTTTTTT; CDR3: CASSGGATNEKLFF
D: NA; size: NA; V: TRBV29-1; J: TRBJ2-7; DNA: TGCAGCGTTGCCACCGGGACACCGGATGGCGAGCAGTACTTC; CDR3: CSVATGTPDGEQYF
D: TRBD1; size: NA; V: TRBV25-1; J: TRBJ1-1; DNA: TGTGCCAGCAGTGAAATGGACAGGCTACGTGAAGCTTTCTTT; CDR3: CASSEMDRLREAFF
D: TRBD2; size: NA; V: TRBV10-2; J: TRBJ2-4; DNA: TGCGCCAGCAGTGAGCGGGGGGGAGCGGACATTCAGTACTTC; CDR3: CASSERGGADIQYF
D: TRBD2; size: NA; V: TRBV29-1; J: TRBJ2-2; DNA: TGCAGCGTGGGACTAGCGGGAGCCGGGGAGCTGTTTTTT; CDR3: CSVGLAGAGELFF
D: TRBD1; size: NA; V: TRBV6-6; J: TRBJ2-1; DNA: TGTGCCAGCAGTTATTCGGACAGGGTGGAGGAGCAGTTCTTC; CDR3: CASSYSDRVEEQFF
D: TRBD1; size: NA; V: TRBV4-3; J: TRBJ2-3; DNA: TGCGCCAGCAGCCAGTACAGGGGTGATACGCAGTATTTT; CDR3: CASSQYRGDTQYF
D: NA; size: NA; V: TRBV9; J: TRBJ1-2; DNA: TGTGCCAGCAGCGTAGGGGGAGGACCAGCTAACTATGGCTACACCTTC; CDR3: CASSVGGGPANYGYTF
D: NA; size: NA; V: TRBV18; J: TRBJ2-5; DNA: TGTGCCAGCTCACCACCGTCTCAAGAGACCCAGTACTTC; CDR3: CASSPPSQETQYF
D: NA; size: NA; V: TRBV30; J: TRBJ2-7; DNA: TGTGCCTGGAGCTGGGGGCGGGCCTACTACGAGCAGTACTTC; CDR3: CAWSWGRAYYEQYF
D: TRBD2; size: NA; V: TRBV28; J: TRBJ2-1; DNA: TGTGCCAGCAGTTCCCGACTAGCGAACAATGAGCAGTTCTTC; CDR3: CASSSRLANNEQFF
D: NA; size: NA; V: TRBV21-1; J: TRBJ2-3; DNA: TGTGCCAGCAGCAAAGTGTCGGGAGTGCTGGATACGCAGTATTTT; CDR3: CASSKVSGVLDTQYF
D: NA; size: NA; V: TRBV7-9; J: TRBJ2-2; DNA: TGTGCCAGCAGGGGTCTAGAGACCGGGGAGCTGTTTTTT; CDR3: CASRGLETGELFF
D: TRBD1; size: NA; V: TRBV27; J: TRBJ1-1; DNA: TGTGCCAGCAGTTTGCTCAACTTACTCGGGACAGGGGGCGTGGAAGCTTTCTTT; CDR3: CASSLLNLLGTGGVEAFF